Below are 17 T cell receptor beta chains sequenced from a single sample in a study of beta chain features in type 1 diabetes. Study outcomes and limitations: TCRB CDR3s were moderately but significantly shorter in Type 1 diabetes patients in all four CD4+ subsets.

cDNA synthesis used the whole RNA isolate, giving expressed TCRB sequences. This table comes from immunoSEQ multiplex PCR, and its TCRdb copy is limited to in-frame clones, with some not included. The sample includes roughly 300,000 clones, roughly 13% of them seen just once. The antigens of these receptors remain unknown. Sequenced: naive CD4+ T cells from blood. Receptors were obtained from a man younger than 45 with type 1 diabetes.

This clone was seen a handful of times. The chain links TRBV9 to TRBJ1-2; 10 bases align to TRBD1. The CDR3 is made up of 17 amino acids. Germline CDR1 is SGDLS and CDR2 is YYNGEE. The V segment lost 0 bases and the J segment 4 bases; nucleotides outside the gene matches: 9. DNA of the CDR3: TGTGCCAGCAGCGTAGTATTCCCGGGACAGGGGTTCTATGGCTACACCTTC. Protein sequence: CASSVVFPGQGFYGYTF.

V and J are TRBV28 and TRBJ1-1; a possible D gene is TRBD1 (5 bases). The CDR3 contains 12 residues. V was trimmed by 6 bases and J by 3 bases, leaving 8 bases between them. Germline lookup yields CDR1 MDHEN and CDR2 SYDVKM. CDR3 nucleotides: TGTGCCAGCAGCGGGGGACACACTGAAGCTTTCTTT. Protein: CASSGGHTEAFF.

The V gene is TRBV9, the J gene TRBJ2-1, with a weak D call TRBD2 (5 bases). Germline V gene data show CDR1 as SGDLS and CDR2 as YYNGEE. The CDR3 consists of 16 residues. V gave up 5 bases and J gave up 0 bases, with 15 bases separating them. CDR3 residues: CASSPFPGSSYNEQFF. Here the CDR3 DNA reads TGTGCCAGCAGTCCCTTCCCGGGAAGCTCCTACAATGAGCAGTTCTTC.

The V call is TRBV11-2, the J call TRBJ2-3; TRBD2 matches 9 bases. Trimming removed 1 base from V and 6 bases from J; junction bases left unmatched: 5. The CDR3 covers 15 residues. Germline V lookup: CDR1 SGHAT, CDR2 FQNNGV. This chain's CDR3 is CASSLGGRAGDTQYF. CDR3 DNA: TGTGCCAGCAGCTTAGGCGGGAGGGCCGGGGATACGCAGTATTTT.

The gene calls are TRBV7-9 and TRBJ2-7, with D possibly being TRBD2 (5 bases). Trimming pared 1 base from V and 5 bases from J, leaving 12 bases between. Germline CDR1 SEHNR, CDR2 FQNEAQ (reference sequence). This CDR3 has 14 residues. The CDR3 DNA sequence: TGTGCCAGCAGCTTAGACACGGGGTTCCACGAGCAGTACTTC. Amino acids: CASSLDTGFHEQYF. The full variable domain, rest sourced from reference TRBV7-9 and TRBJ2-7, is DTGVSQNPRHKITKRGQNVTFRCDPISEHNRLYWYRQTLGQGPEFLTYFQNEAQLEKSRLLSDRFSAERPKGSFSTLEIQRTEQGDSAMYLCASSLDTGFHEQYFGPGTRLTVT.

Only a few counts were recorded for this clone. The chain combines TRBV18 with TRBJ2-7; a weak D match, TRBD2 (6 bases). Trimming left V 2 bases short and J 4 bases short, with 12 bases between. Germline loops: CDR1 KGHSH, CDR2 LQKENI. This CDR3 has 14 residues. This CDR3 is CASSPGLATYEQYF. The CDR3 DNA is TGTGCCAGCTCACCAGGGCTAGCGACATACGAGCAGTACTTC.

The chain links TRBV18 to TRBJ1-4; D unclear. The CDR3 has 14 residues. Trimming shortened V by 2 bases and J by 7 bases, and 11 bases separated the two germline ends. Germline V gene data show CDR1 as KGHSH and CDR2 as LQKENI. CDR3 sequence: CASSPSTGGEKLFF. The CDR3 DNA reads TGTGCCAGCTCACCATCGACTGGCGGTGAAAAACTGTTTTTT.

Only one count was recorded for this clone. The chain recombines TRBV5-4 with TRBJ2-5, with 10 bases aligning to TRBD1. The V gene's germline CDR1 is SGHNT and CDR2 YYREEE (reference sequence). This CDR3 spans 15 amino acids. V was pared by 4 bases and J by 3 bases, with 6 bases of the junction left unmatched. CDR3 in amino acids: CASSLRQGAKETQYF. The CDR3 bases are TGTGCCAGCAGCCTAAGACAGGGGGCGAAAGAGACCCAGTACTTC.

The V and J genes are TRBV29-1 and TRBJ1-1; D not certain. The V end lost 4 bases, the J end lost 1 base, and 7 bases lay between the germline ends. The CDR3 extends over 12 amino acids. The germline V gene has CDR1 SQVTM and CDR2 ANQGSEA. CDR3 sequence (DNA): TGCAGCGTTGGTACGGGGAACACTGAAGCTTTCTTT. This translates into CSVGTGNTEAFF.

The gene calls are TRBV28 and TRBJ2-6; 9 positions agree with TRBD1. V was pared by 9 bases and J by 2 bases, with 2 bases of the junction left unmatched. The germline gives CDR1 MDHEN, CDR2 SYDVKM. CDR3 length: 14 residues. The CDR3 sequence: CASWTGAGANVLTF. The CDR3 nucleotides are TGTGCCAGTTGGACAGGGGCTGGGGCCAACGTCCTGACTTTC.

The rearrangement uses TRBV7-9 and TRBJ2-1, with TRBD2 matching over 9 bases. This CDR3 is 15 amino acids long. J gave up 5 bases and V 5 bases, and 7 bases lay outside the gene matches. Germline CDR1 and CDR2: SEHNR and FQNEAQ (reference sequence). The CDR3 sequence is CASSPAGLANNEQFF. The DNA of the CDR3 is TGTGCCAGCAGCCCAGCGGGACTAGCTAACAATGAGCAGTTCTTC. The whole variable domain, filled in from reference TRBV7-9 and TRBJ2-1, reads DTGVSQNPRHKITKRGQNVTFRCDPISEHNRLYWYRQTLGQGPEFLTYFQNEAQLEKSRLLSDRFSAERPKGSFSTLEIQRTEQGDSAMYLCASSPAGLANNEQFFGPGTRLTVL.

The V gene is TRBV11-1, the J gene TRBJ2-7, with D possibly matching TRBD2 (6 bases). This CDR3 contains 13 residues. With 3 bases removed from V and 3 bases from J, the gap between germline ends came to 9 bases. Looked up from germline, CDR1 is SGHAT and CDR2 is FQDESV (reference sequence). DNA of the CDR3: TGTGCCAGCAGCTTGCCCGGGAGCTACGAGCAGTACTTC. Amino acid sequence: CASSLPGSYEQYF. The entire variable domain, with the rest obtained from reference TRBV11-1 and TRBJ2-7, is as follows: EAEVAQSPRYKITEKSQAVAFWCDPISGHATLYWYRQILGQGPELLVQFQDESVVDDSQLPKDRFSAERLKGVDSTLKIQPAELGDSAMYLCASSLPGSYEQYFGPGTRLTVT.

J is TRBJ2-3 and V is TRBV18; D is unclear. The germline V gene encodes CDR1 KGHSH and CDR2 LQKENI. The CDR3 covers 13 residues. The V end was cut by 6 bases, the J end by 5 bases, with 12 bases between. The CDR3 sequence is CASSPRQEDTQYF. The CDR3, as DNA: TGTGCCAGCTCCCCAAGGCAGGAAGATACGCAGTATTTT.

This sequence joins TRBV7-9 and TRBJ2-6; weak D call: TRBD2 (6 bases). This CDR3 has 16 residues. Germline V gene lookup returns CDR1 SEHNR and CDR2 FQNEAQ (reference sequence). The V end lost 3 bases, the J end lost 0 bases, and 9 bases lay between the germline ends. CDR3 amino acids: CASSLGLNSGANVLTF. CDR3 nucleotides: TGTGCCAGCAGCTTGGGACTGAACTCTGGGGCCAACGTCCTGACTTTC.

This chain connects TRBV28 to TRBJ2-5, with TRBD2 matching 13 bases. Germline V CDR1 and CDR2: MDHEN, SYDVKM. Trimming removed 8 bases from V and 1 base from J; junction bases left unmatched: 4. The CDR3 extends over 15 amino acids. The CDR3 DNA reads TGTGCCAGCGGGACTAGCGGGACGACCCAAGAGACCCAGTACTTC. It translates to CASGTSGTTQETQYF.

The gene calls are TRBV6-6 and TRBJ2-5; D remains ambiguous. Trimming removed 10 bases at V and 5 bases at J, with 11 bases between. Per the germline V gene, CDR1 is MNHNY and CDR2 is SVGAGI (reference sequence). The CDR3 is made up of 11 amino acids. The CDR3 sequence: CAIRRGETQYF. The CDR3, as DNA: TGTGCCATCCGACGCGGTGAGACCCAGTACTTC.

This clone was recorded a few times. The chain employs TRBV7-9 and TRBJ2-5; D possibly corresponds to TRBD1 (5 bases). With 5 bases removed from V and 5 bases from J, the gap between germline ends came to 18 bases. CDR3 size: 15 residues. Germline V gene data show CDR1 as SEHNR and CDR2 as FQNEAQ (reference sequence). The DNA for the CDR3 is TGTGCCAGCAGCCAACGACAGCCCGGCGTTGAGACCCAGTACTTC. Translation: CASSQRQPGVETQYF.